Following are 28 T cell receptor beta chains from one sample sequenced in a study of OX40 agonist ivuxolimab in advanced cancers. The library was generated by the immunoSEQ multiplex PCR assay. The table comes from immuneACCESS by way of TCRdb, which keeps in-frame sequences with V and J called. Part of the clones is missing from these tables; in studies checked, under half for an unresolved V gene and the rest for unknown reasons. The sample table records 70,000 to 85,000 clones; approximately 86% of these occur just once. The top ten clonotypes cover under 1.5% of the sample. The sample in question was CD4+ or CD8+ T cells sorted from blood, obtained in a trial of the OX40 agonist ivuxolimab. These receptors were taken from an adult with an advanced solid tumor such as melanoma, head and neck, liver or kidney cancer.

The CDR3 here is CASSYRQGNNQPQHF. DNA for the CDR3: TGTGCCAGCAGTTATCGACAGGGTAACAATCAGCCCCAGCATTTT. The chain links TRBV6-6 to TRBJ1-5; 7 nucleotides align to TRBD1. CDR1 MNHNY and CDR2 SVGAGI come from the germline V gene (reference sequence). V gave up 3 bases and J gave up 3 bases; unmatched junction bases: 5. The CDR3 consists of 15 residues.

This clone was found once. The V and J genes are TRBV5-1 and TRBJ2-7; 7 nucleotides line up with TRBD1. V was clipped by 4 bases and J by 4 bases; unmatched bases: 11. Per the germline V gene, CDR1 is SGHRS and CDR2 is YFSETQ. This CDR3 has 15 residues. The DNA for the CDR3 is TGCGCCAGCAGCACAACCCCCGGGACAGTTTACGAGCAGTACTTC. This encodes CASSTTPGTVYEQYF.

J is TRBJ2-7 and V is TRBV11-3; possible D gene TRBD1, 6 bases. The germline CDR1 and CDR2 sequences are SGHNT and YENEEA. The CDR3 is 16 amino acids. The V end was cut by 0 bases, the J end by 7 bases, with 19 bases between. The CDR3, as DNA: TGTGCCAGCAGCTTAGATGCAGGGGCAGTAACATGTGAGCAGTACTTC. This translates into CASSLDAGAVTCEQYF.

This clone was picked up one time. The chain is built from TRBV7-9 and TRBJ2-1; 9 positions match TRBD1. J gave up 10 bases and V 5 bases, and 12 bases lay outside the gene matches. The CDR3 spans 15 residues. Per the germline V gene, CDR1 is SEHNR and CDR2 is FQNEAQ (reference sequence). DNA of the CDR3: TGTGCCAGCAGCCCAGGCGGGACAGGGAGACAGGAGCAGTTCTTC. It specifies CASSPGGTGRQEQFF.

In DNA, the CDR3 is TGCGCCAGCAGCCCAGGAGGATCCTACGAGCAGTACTTC. The encoded protein is CASSPGGSYEQYF. The chain couples TRBV5-1 to TRBJ2-7, with TRBD2 as a possible D gene (5 bases). V was pared by 4 bases and J by 1 base, with 9 bases between. This CDR3 comprises 13 residues. The germline CDR1 and CDR2 sequences are SGHRS and YFSETQ.

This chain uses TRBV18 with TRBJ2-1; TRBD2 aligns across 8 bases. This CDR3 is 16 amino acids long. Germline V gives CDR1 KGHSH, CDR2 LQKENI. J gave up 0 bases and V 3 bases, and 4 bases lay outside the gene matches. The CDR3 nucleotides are TGTGCCAGCTCACCCCAAAGCGGGAGCTCCTACAATGAGCAGTTCTTC. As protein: CASSPQSGSSYNEQFF.

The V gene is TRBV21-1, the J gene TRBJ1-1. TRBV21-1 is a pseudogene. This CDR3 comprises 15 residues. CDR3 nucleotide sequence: TGTGCCAGCAGCAAAGGGGAAGGGGGAGGTACTGAAGCTTTCTTT. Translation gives CASSKGEGGGTEAFF.

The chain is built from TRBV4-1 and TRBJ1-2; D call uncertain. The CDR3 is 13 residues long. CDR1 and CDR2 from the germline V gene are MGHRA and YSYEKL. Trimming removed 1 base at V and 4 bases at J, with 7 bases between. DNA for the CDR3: TGCGCCAGCAGCCAAGTTCACGGCTATGGCTACACCTTC. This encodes CASSQVHGYGYTF.

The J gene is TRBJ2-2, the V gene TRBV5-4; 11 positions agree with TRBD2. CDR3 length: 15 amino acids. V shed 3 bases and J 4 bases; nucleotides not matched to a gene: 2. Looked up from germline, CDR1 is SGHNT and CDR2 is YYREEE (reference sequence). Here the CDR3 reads CASSSLAGVTGELFF. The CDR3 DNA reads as TGTGCCAGCAGCTCACTAGCGGGAGTCACCGGGGAGCTGTTTTTT.

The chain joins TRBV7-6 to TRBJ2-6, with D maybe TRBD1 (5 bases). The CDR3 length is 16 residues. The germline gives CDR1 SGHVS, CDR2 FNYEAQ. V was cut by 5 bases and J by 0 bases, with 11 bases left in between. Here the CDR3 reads CASSPQTASGANVLTF. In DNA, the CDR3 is TGTGCCAGCAGCCCCCAGACAGCCTCTGGGGCCAACGTCCTGACTTTC.

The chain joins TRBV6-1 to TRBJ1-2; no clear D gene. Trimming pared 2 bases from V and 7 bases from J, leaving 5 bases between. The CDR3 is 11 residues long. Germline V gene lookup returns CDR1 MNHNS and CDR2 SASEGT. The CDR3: CASSENGGYTF. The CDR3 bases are TGTGCCAGCAGTGAAAACGGTGGCTACACCTTC.

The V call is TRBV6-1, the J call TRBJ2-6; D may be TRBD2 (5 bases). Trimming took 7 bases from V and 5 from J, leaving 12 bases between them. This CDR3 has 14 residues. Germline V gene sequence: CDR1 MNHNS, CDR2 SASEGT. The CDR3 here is CASTPSGRANVLTF. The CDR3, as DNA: TGTGCCAGCACCCCAAGCGGAAGGGCCAACGTCCTGACTTTC.

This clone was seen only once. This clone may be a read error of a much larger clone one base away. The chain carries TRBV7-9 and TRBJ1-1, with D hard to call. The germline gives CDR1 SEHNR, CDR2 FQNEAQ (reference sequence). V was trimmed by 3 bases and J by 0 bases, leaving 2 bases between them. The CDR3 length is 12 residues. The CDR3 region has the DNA TGTGCCAGCAGCTTGATGAACACTGAAGCTTTCTTT. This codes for CASSLMNTEAFF.

CDR3 protein: CASSPLGGYNEQFF. The CDR3 nucleotides are TGTGCCAGCAGTCCCTTGGGGGGTTACAATGAGCAGTTCTTC. The V gene is TRBV27, the J gene TRBJ2-1; possibly TRBD2 for D (6 bases). The CDR3 is 14 amino acids. CDR1 and CDR2 (germline): MNHEY, SMNVEV (reference sequence). V was pared by 5 bases and J by 4 bases, with 12 bases between.

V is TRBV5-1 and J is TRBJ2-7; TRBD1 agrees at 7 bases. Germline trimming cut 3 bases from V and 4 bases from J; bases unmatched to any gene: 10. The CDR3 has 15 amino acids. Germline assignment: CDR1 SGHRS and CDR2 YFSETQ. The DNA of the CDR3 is TGCGCCAGCAGCTATGATGGGACAGCCCCGTACGAGCAGTACTTC. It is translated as CASSYDGTAPYEQYF.

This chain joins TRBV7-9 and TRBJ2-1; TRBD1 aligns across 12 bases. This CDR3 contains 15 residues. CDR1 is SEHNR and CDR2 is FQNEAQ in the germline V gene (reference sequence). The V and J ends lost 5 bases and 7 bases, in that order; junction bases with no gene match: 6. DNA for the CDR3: TGTGCCAGCAGCCTGGGACAGGGGGCGTATAATGAGCAGTTCTTC. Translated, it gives CASSLGQGAYNEQFF.

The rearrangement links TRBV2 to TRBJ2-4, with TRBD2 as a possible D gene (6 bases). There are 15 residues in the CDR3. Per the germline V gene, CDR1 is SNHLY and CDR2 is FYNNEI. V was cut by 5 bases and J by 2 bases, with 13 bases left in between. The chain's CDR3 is CASSPRGTPKNIQYF. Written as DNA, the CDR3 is TGTGCCAGCAGTCCCCGGGGGACCCCCAAAAACATTCAGTACTTC.

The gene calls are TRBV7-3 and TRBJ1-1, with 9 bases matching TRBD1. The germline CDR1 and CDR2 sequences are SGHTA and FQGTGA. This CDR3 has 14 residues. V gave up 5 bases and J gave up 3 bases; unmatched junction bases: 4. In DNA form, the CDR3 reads TGTGCCAGCAGCCCCGGGACAGGGTACACTGAAGCTTTCTTT. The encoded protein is CASSPGTGYTEAFF. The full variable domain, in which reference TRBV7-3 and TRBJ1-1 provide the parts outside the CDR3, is GAGVSQTPSNKVTEKGKYVELRCDPISGHTALYWYRQSLGQGPEFLIYFQGTGAADDSGLPNDRFFAVRPEGSVSTLKIQRTERGDSAVYLCASSPGTGYTEAFFGQGTRLTVV.

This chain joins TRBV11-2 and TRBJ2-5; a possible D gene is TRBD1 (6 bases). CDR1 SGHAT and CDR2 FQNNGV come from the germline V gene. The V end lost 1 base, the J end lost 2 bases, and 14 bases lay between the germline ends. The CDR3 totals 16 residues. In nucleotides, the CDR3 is TGTGCCAGCAGCTTAGTTGCTGGACAGCGACAAGAGACCCAGTACTTC. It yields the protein CASSLVAGQRQETQYF.

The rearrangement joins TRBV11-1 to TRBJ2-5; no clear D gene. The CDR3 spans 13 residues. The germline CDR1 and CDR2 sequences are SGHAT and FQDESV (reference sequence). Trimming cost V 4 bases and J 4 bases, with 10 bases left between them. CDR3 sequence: CASSSRARETQYF. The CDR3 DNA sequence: TGTGCCAGCAGCTCTCGAGCCCGAGAGACCCAGTACTTC. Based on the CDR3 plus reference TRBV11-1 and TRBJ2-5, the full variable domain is EAEVAQSPRYKITEKSQAVAFWCDPISGHATLYWYRQILGQGPELLVQFQDESVVDDSQLPKDRFSAERLKGVDSTLKIQPAELGDSAMYLCASSSRARETQYFGPGTRLLVL.

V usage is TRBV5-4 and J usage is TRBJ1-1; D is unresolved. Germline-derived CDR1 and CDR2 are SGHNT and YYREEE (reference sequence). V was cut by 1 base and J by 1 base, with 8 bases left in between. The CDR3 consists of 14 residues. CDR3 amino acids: CASSLSIGNTEAFF. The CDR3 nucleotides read TGTGCCAGCAGCTTGAGTATCGGGAACACTGAAGCTTTCTTT.

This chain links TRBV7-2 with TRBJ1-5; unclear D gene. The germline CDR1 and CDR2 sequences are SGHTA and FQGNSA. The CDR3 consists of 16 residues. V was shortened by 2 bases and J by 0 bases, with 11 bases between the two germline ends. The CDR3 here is CASSLSQTYSNQPQHF. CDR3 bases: TGTGCCAGCAGCTTATCCCAGACTTATAGCAATCAGCCCCAGCATTTT.

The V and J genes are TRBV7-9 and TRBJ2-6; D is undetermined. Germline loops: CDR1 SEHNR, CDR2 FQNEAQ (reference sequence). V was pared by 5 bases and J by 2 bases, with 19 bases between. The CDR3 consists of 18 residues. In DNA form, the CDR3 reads TGTGCCAGCAGCCCCGAGGTAGGGTTAAGGGCTGGGGCCAACGTCCTGACTTTC. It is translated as CASSPEVGLRAGANVLTF. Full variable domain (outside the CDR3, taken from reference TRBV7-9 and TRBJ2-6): DTGVSQNPRHKITKRGQNVTFRCDPISEHNRLYWYRQTLGQGPEFLTYFQNEAQLEKSRLLSDRFSAERPKGSFSTLEIQRTEQGDSAMYLCASSPEVGLRAGANVLTFGAGSRLTVL.

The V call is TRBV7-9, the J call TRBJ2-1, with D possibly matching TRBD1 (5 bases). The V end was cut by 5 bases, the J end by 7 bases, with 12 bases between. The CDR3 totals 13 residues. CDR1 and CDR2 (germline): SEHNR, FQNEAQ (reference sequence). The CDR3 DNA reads TGTGCCAGCAGCCTAGGGGTGGGGAATGAGCAGTTCTTC. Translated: CASSLGVGNEQFF.

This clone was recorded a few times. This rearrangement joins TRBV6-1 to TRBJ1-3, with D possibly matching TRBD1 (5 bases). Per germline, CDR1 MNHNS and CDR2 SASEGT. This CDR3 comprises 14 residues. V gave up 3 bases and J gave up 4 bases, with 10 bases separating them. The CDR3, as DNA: TGTGCCAGCAGTGAGGGGCAAAGCGGAAACACCATATATTTT. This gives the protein CASSEGQSGNTIYF.

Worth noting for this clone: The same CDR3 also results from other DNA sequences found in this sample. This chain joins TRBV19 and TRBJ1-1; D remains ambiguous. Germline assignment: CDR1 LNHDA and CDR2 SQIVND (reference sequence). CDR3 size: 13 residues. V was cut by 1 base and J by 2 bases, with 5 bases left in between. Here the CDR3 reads CASSIAVNTEAFF. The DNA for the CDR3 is TGTGCCAGTAGTATAGCAGTCAACACTGAAGCTTTCTTT.

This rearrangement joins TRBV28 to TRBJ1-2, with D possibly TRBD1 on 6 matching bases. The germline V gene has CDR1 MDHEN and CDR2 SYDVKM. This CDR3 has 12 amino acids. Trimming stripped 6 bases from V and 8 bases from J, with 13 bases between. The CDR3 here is CASRTRQAGYTF. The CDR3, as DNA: TGTGCCAGCAGGACGCGACAGGCCGGCTACACCTTC.

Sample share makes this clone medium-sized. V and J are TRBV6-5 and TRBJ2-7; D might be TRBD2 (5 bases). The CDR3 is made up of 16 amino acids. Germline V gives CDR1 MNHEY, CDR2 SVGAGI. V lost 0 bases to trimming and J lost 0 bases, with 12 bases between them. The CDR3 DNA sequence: TGTGCCAGCAGTTACTCGACGCGGGCGAGCTCCTACGAGCAGTACTTC. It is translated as CASSYSTRASSYEQYF.